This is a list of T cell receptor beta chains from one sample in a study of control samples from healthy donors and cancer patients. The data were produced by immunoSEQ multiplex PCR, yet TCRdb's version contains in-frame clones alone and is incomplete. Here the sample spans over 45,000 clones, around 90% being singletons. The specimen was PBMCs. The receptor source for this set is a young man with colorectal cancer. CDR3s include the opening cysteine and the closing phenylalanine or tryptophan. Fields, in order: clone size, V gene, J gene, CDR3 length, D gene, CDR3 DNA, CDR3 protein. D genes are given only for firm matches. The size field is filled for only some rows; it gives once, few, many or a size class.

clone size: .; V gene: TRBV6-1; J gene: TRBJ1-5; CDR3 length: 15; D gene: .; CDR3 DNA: TGTGCCAGCAGTGAAGCATGGGGAAGCAATCAGCCCCAGCATTTT; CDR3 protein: CASSEAWGSNQPQHF
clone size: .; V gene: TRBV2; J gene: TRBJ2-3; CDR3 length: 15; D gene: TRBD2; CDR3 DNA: TGTGCCAGCAGTGAAATAGCGGGGGGCACAGATACGCAGTATTTT; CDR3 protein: CASSEIAGGTDTQYF
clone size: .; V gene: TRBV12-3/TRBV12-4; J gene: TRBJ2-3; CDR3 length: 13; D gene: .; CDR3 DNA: TGTGCCAGCATCCTCGGCGCGACAGATACGCAGTATTTT; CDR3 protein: CASILGATDTQYF
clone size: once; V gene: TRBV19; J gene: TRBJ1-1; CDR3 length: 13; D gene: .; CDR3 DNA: TGTGCCAGTAGTATGGGGGGAAGCACTGAAGCTTTCTTT; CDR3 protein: CASSMGGSTEAFF
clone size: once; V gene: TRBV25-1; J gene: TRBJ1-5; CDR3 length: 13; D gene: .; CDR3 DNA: TGTGCCAGCAGTGAAGAGGGAGGGTGGCCCCAGCATTTT; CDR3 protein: CASSEEGGWPQHF
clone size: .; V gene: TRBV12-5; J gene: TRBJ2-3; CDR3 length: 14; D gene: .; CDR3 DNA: TGTGCTAGTGGTTTGGACCCTGGCACAGATACGCAGTATTTT; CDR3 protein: CASGLDPGTDTQYF
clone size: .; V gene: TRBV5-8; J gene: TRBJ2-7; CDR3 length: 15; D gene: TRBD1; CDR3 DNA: TGTGCCAGCAGCTCTGGGGACAGGGGTTCCTACGAGCAGTACTTC; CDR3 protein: CASSSGDRGSYEQYF
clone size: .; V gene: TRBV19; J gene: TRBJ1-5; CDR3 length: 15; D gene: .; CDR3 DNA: TGTGCCAGTAGTAAGACTCTTTATAGCAATCAGCCCCAGCATTTT; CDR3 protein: CASSKTLYSNQPQHF
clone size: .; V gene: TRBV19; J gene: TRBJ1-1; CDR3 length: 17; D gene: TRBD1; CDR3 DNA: TGTGCCACCCTCCCCGACAGGGAATGGGTCGGGCGGTCTGAAGCTTTCTTT; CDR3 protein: CATLPDREWVGRSEAFF
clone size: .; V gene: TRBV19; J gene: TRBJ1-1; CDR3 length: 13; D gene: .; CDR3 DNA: TGTGCCGCGAGGGGTTGGGGGAACACTGAAGCTTTCTTT; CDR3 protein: CAARGWGNTEAFF